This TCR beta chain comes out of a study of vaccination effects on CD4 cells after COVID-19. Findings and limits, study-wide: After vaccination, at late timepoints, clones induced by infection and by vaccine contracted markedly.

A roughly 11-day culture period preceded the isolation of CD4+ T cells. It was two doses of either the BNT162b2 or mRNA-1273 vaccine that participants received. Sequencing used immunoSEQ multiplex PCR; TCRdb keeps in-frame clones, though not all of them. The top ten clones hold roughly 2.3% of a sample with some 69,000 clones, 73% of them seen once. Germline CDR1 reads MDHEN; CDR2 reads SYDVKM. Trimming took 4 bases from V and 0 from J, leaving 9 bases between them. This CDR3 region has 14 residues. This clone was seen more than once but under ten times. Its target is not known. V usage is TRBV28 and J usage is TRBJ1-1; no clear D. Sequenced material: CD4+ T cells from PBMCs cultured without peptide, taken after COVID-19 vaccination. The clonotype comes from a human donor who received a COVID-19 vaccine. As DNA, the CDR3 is TGTGCCAGCAGTTCCGACGGAATGAACACTGAAGCTTTCTTT. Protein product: CASSSDGMNTEAFF.